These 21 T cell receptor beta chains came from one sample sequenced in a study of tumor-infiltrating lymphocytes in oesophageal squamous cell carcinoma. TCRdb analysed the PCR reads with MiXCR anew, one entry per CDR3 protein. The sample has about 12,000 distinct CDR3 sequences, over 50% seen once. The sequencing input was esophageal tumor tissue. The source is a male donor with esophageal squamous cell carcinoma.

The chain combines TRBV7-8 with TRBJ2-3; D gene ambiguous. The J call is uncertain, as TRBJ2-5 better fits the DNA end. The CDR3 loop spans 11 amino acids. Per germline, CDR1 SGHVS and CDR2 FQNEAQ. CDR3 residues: CASSPRETQYF. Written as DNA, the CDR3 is TGTGCCAGCAGTCCCCGAGAGACCCAGTACTTC.

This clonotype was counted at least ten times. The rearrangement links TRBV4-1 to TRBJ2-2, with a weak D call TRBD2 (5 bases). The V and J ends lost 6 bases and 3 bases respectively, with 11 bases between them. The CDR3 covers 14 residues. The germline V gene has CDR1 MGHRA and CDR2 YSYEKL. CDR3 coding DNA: TGCGCCAGCAGTCGGGGAAAGTACACCGGGGAGCTGTTTTTT. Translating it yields CASSRGKYTGELFF.

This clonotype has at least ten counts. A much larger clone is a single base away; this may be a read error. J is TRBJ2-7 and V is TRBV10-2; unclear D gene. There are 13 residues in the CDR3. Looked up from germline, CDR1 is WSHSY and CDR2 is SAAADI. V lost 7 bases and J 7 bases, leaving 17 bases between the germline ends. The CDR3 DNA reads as TGCGCCAGCACCAGGACGAGCTACAATGAGCAGTACTTC. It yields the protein CASTRTSYNEQYF.

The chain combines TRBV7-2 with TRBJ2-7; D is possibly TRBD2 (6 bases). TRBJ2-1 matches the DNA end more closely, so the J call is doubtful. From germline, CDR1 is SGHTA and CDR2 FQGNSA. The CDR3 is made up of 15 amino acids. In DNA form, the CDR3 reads TGTGCCAGCAGCTCCTACCGGACTAACTCCTACGAGCAGTTCTTC. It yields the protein CASSSYRTNSYEQFF.

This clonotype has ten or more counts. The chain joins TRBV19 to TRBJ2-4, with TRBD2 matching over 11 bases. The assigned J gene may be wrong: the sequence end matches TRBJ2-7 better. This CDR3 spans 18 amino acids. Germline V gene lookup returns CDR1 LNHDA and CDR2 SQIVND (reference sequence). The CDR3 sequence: CASSIKLAGATGFYEQYF. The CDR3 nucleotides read TGTGCCAGTAGTATCAAACTAGCGGGAGCCACGGGGTTCTACGAGCAGTACTTC.

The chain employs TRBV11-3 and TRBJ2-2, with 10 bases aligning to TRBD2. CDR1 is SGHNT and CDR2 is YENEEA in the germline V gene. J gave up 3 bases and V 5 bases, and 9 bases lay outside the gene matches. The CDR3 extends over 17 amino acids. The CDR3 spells CASSEWTSGEYTGELFF. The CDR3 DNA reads TGTGCCAGCAGCGAATGGACTAGCGGAGAATACACCGGGGAGCTGTTTTTT.

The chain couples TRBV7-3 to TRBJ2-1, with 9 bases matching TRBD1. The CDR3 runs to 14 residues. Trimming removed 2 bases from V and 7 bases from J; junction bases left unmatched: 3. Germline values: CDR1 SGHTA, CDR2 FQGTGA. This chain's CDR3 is CASSLGQGLNEQFF. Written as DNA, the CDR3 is TGTGCCAGCAGCTTAGGACAGGGGCTAAATGAGCAGTTCTTC.

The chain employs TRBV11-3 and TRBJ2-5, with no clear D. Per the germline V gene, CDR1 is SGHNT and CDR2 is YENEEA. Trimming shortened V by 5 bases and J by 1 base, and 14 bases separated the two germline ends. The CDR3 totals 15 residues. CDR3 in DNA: TGTGCCAGCAGCGTAGGCGGTAATGGCCAAGAGACCCAGTACTTC. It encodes CASSVGGNGQETQYF.

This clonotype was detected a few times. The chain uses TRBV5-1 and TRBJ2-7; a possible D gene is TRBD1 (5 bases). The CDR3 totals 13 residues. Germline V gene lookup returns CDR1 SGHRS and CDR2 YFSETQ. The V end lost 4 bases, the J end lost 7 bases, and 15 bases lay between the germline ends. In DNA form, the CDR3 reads TGCGCCAGCAGCACACAGGTGTCCAATGAGCAGTACTTC. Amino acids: CASSTQVSNEQYF.

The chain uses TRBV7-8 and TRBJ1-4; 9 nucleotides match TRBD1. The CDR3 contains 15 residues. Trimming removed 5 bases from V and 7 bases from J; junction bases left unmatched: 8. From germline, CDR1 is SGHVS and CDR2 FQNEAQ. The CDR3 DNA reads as TGTGCCAGCAGCCCGGACAGGGGCCTGGTTGAAAAACTGTTTTTT. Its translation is CASSPDRGLVEKLFF.

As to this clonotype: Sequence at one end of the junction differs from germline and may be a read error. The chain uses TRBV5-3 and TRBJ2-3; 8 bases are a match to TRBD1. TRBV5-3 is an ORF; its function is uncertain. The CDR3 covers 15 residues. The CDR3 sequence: CASSLGTGDTDTQYF. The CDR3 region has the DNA TGTGCCAGCAGCTTAGGGACAGGAGACACAGATACGCAGTATTTT.

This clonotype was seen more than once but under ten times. CDR3 nucleotide sequence: TGTGCCAGCAGCTTAACCGCTAGCGGGGGGTACACAGATACGCAGTATTTT. Translated: CASSLTASGGYTDTQYF. The chain uses TRBV7-2 and TRBJ2-3; 11 bases fit TRBD2. CDR3 length: 17 amino acids. V gave up 2 bases and J gave up 2 bases; unmatched junction bases: 6. Germline-derived CDR1 and CDR2 are SGHTA and FQGNSA.

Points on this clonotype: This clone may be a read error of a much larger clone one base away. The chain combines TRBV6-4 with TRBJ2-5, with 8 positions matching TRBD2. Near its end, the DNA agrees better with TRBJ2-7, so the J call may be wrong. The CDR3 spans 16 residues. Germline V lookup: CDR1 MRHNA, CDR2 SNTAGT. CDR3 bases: TGTGCCAGCAGTGATGCCAGCGGGGGCCGTCTATACGAGCAGTACTTC. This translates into CASSDASGGRLYEQYF.

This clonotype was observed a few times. Here the CDR3 reads CASSLRDGTSGNVEQFF. The DNA of the CDR3 is TGTGCCAGCAGCTTAAGAGACGGGACTAGCGGGAATGTTGAGCAGTTCTTC. The chain uses TRBV7-9 and TRBJ2-1; 13 bases are shared with TRBD2. The CDR3 has 17 amino acids. V shed 2 bases and J 9 bases; nucleotides not matched to a gene: 10. In germline, CDR1 is SEHNR, CDR2 FQNEAQ (reference sequence).

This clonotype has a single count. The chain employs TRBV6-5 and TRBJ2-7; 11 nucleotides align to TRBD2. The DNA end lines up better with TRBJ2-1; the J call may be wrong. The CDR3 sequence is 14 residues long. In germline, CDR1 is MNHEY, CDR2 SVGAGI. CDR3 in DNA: TGTGCCAGCAGTTACACTAGCGGGGGCAATGAGCAGTTCTTC. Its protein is CASSYTSGGNEQFF.

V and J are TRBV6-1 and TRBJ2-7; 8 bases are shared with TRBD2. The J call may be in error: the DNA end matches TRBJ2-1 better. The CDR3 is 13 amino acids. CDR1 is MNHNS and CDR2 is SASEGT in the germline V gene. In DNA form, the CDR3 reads TGTGCCAGCACGGGGGGGGCCTACAATGAGCAGTTCTTC. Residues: CASTGGAYNEQFF.

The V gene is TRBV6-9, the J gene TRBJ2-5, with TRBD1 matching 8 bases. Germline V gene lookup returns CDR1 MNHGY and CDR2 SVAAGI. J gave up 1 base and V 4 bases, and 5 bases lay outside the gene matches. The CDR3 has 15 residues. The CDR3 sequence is CASSSRGQAQETQYF. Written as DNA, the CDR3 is TGTGCCAGCAGTTCCAGGGGACAGGCCCAAGAGACCCAGTACTTC.

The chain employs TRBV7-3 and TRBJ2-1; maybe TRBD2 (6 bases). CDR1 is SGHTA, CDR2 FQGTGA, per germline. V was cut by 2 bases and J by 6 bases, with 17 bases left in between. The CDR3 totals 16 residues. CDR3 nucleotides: TGTGCCAGCAGCTTACGGGCCCTCCAGGGAGGCAATGAGCAGTTCTTC. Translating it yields CASSLRALQGGNEQFF.

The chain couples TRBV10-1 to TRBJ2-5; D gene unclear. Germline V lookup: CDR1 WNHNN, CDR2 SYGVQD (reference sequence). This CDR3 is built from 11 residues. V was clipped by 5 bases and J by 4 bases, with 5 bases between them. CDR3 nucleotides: TGCGCCAGCAGTTGGCGAGAGACCCAGTACTTC. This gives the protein CASSWRETQYF.

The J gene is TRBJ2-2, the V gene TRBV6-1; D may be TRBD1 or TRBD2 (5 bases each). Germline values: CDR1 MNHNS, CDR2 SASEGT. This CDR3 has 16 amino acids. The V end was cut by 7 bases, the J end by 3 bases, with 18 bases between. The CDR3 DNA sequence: TGTGCCAGCAAGGGACGCGGGCTCGACGACACCGGGGAGCTGTTTTTT. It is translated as CASKGRGLDDTGELFF.

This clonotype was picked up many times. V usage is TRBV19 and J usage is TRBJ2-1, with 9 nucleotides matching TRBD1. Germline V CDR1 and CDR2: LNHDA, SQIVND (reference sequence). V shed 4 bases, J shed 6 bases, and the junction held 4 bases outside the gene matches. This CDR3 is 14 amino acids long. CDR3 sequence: CASSRGQGGNEQFF. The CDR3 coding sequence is TGTGCCAGTAGTAGGGGACAGGGAGGCAATGAGCAGTTCTTC.